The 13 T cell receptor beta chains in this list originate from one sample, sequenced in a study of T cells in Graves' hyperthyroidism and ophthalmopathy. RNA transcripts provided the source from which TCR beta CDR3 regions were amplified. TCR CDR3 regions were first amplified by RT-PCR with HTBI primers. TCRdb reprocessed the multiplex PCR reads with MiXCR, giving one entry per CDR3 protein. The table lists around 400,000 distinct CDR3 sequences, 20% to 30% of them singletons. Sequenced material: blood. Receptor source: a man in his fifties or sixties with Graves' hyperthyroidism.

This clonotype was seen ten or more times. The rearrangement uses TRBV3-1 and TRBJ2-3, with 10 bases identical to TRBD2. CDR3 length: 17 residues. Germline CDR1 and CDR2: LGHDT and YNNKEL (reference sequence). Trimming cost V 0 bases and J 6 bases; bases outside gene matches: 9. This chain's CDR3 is CASSQDFGAGGVDTQYF. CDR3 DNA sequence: TGTGCCAGCAGCCAAGATTTTGGAGCGGGAGGGGTCGATACGCAGTATTTT.

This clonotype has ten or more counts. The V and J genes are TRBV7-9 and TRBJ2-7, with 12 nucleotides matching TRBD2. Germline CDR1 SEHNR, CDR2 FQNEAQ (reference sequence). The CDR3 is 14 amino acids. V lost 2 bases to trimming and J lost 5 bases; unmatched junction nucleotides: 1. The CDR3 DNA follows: TGTGCCAGCAGCTTACTAGCGGGAGGGGACGAGCAGTACTTC. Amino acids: CASSLLAGGDEQYF. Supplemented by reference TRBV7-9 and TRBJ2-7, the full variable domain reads DTGVSQNPRHKITKRGQNVTFRCDPISEHNRLYWYRQTLGQGPEFLTYFQNEAQLEKSRLLSDRFSAERPKGSFSTLEIQRTEQGDSAMYLCASSLLAGGDEQYFGPGTRLTVT.

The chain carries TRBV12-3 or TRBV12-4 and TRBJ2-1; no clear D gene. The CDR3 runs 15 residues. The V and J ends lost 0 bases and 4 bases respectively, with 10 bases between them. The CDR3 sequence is CASSLAVMVYNEQFF. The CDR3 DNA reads TGTGCCAGCAGTTTAGCGGTAATGGTATACAATGAGCAGTTCTTC.

The CDR3 nucleotides are TGTGCCAGCAGCTTGACGGCGGGATCAGATACGCAGTATTTT. Amino acid sequence: CASSLTAGSDTQYF. The genes are TRBV7-3 and TRBJ2-3; D possibly corresponds to TRBD2 (6 bases). V lost 3 bases, J lost 4 bases, and 11 bases lay in between. CDR1 is SGHTA, CDR2 FQGTGA, per germline. The CDR3 contains 14 residues.

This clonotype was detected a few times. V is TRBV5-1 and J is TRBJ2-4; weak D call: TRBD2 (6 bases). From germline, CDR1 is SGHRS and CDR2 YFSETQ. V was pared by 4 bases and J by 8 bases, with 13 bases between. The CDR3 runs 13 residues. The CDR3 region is CASSKTREDIQYF. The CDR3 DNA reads TGCGCCAGCAGCAAGACAAGGGAGGACATTCAGTACTTC. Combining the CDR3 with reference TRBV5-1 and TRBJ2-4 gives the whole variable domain KAGVTQTPRYLIKTRGQQVTLSCSPISGHRSVSWYQQTPGQGLQFLFEYFSETQRNKGNFPGRFSGRQFSNSRSEMNVSTLELGDSALYLCASSKTREDIQYFGAGTRLSVL.

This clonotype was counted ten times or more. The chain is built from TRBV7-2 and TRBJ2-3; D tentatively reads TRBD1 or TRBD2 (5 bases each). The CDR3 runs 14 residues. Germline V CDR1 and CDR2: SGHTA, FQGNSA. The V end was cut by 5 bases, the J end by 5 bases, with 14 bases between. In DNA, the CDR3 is TGTGCCAGCAGCACGGGGCGGACTCGAGATACGCAGTATTTT. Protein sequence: CASSTGRTRDTQYF.

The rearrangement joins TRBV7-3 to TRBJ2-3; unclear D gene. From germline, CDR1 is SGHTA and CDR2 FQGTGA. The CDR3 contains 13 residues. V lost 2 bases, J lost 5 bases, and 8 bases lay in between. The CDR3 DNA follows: TGTGCCAGCAGCTTAGAGGTGAAAGATACGCAGTATTTT. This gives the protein CASSLEVKDTQYF.

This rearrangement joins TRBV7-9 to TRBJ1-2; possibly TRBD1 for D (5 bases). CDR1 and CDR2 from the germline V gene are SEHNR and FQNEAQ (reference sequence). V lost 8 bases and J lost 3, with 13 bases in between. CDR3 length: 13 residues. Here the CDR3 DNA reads TGTGCCAGCGGAACAGGTTCGGACTATGGCTACACCTTC. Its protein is CASGTGSDYGYTF.

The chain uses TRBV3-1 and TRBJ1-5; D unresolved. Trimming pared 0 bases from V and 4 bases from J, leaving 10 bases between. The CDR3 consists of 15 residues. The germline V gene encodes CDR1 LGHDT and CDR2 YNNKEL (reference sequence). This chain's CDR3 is CASSQDIGRNQPQHF. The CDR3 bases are TGTGCCAGCAGCCAAGACATCGGGAGAAATCAGCCCCAGCATTTT.

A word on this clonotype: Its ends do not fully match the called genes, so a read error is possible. The CDR3 nucleotides are TGTGCCAGCAGCGTAGGAGGGAATAGCAATCAGCCCCAGCATTTT. Protein product: CASSVGGNSNQPQHF. The chain couples TRBV5-1 to TRBJ1-5; no reliable D call. CDR1 and CDR2 (germline): SGHRS, YFSETQ. The CDR3 has 15 residues.

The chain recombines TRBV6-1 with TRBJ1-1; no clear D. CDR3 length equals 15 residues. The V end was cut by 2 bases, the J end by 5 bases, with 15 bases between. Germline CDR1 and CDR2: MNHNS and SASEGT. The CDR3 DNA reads TGTGCCAGCAGTGAATTGGTCGCGGGCAGGACTGAAGCTTTCTTT. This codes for CASSELVAGRTEAFF.

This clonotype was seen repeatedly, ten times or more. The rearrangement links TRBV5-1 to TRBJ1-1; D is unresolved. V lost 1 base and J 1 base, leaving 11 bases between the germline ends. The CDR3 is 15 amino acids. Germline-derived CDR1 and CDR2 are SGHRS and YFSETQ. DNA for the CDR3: TGCGCCAGCAGCTTGTCAACCAGCAAGAACACTGAAGCTTTCTTT. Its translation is CASSLSTSKNTEAFF.

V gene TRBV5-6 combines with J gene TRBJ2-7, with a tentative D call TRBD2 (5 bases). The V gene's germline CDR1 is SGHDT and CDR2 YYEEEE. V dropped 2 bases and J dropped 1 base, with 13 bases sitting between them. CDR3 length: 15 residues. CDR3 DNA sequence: TGTGCCAGCAGCTTTCGGGATGGGTCGTCCTACGAGCAGTACTTC. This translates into CASSFRDGSSYEQYF.